This T cell receptor (beta chain) was observed in a study of cytomegalovirus exposure and HLA in healthy donors (dated by TCRdb to the late 2010s). Notes on the research overall: According to a later analysis, one platform produced both the roughly 130 validation repertoires and the 666 repertoires of the first cohort. The study aimed to test whether signatures of past pathogen exposure could be identified by cataloging public T cell receptors. Along with the 666-subject first cohort, a separate validation cohort of around 120 different subjects was used. The study combined high-throughput TCR immunosequencing, statistical association of individual TCRs with disease status, and machine learning to predict cytomegalovirus infection status.

CDR3 length: 13 amino acids, cysteine to phenylalanine. CDR3 DNA only is kept here, 39 bases in frame from base 1. For this chain, trimming is 5 bases at the V end and 6 bases at the J end, and the number of junction bases without a gene match is 3. The germline V gene yields KGHSH for CDR1 and LQKENI for CDR2. Donors formed part of the validation cohort, which comprised 120 subjects and was distinct from the first cohort of 670 or so subjects. Regarding this clone: No antigen is known for it. Per-base quality was not reported, and no clone a single base away is much larger than it.

Library creation used the immunoSEQ multiplex PCR assay. On the authors' methods: To diagnose cytomegalovirus status from the catalog of TCR beta chain sequences, a statistical classification framework was built. TCRdb took over this immuneACCESS table, retaining in-frame rearrangements with V and J assigned. Such tables are incomplete; in checked studies, under half of the missing clones stem from an unresolved V gene, and the remainder is unexplained. V, J and clone size are taken as reported in that table, and D and trimming were inferred from the DNA itself. Counted in this sample were about 60,000 clones; more than 85% of them appeared once. In total, the top ten clones hold around 5.5% of the sample. The study at large found these results: In a later analysis, TCRs clustered in the first cohort were found to also tend to co-occur in the 120 or so validation repertoires, with 85% to 95% of cluster scores above 0. A total of 150 to 200 TCR beta chains were listed by the study as associated with cytomegalovirus. A few of the identified cytomegalovirus-associated TCR beta chains were confirmed in vitro to be specific for cytomegalovirus antigens. According to the authors, the approach could potentially be generalized to other disease states and immunological phenotypes. Across donors, most TCR sequences were observed very rarely, whereas some public TCRs were present in many individuals. Cytomegalovirus status was reported to be diagnosed by the classifier with high specificity and sensitivity in both the original and validation cohorts. A later analysis had no HLA typing for the validation cohort, so co-occurrence there was scored across all 120 repertoires.

Sequences were obtained from PBMCs. The chain links TRBV18 with TRBJ1-2, and TRBD1 aligns with 10 junction nucleotides. This TCR was sampled from a woman under 30 in good health and CMV-seronegative. The CDR3 here reads CASSSGTGDGYTF. The sequence in DNA is TGTGCCAGCTCATCCGGGACAGGGGATGGCTACACCTTC.